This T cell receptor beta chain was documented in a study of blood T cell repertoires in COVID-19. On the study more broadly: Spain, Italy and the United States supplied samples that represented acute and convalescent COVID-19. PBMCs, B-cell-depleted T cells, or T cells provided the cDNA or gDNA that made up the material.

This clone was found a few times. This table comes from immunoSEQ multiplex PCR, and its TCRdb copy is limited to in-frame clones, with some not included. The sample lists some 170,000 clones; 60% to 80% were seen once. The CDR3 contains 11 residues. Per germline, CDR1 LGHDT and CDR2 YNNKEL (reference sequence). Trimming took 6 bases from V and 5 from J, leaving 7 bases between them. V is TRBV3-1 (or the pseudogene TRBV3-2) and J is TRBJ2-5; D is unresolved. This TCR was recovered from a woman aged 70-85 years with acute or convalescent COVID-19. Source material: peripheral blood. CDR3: CASSRVETQYF. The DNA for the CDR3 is TGTGCCAGCAGTAGAGTGGAGACCCAGTACTTC.